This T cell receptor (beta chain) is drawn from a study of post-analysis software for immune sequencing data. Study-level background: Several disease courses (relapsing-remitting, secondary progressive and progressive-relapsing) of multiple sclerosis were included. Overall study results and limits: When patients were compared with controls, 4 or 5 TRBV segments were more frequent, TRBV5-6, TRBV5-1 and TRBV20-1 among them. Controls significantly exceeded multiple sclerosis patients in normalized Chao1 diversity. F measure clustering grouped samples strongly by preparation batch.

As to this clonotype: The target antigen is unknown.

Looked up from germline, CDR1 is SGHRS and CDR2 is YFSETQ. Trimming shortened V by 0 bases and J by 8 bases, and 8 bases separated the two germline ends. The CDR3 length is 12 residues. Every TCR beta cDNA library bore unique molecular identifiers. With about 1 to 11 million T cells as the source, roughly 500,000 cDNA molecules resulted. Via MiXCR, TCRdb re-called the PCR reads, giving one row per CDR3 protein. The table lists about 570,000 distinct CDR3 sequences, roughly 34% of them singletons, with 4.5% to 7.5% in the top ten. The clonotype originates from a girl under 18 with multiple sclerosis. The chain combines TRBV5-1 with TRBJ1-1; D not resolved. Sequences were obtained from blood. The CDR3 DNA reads TGCGCCAGCAGCTTGGAAGTGGGAGAAGCTTTCTTT. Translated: CASSLEVGEAFF. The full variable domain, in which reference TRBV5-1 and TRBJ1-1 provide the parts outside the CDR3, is KAGVTQTPRYLIKTRGQQVTLSCSPISGHRSVSWYQQTPGQGLQFLFEYFSETQRNKGNFPGRFSGRQFSNSRSEMNVSTLELGDSALYLCASSLEVGEAFFGQGTRLTVV.